Sequencing of this TCR beta chain was carried out in a study of T cells in localized non-small cell lung cancer (dated by TCRdb to 2020 to 2022). The study in broad terms: The study analyzed T cell repertoires of hundreds of early-stage NSCLC patients, comparing tumors and uninvolved tumor-adjacent lungs. The cohort comprised approximately 240 treatment-naïve NSCLC patients with resected, localized lung tumors. A mean age of around 69 years was recorded for the NSCLC patients, of whom some 130 were male and 95 to 110 were female. General findings and caveats noted by the study authors: Of the top 100 tumor clones, a median of roughly 53 were detected in paired uninvolved adjacent lung; 28 were also among that lung's top 100. The highest T cell clonality was observed in uninvolved tumor-adjacent lung, where clonality exceeded that of tumor, suggesting that antigenic responses were more focused in uninvolved tumor-adjacent lung. Because the study design was exploratory, TCR variables were selected using unadjusted p-values without false-discovery rate correction. Because multi-region tumor sequencing was not performed, intratumor heterogeneity could not be ruled out. Higher blood T cell density associated with longer overall survival, while higher adjacent-lung clonality associated with shorter survival.

As for this clone: Its antigen remains undetermined. Per-nucleotide qualities are absent, and no much larger clonotype sits a single base away.

The trim is 4 bases for V and 7 bases for J, with a gap of 14 bases between the germline ends. In the germline V gene, CDR1 corresponds to MNHNS and CDR2 to SASEGT. Spanning cysteine to phenylalanine, the CDR3 consists of 14 amino acids. The DNA shown is the 42-base CDR3, in frame from base 1. TCR beta CDR3 regions were sequenced from DNA using the immunoSEQ Assay. The published analysis was carried out like this. T cell density was computed as TCR beta template counts normalized to usable DNA estimated by amplifying housekeeping genes. Using the preseqR package, richness was estimated by extrapolating to 120,000 templates for tissue samples and 400,000 templates for PBMC samples. Clonality was defined as one minus Pielou's evenness. Tissue-enriched TCRs were identified through differential abundance testing performed on productive amino-acid clonotypes, with a minimum total count of 5 and an alpha of 0.1. The Jaccard Index and the Morisita Overlap Index were used to quantify repertoire overlap between compartments. TCR beta CDR3s were clustered by GLIPH together with public tetramer-defined viral CDR3s, and at least three viral sequences plus V-gene enrichment were required for viral motifs. TCRdb obtained this table from immuneACCESS and retained in-frame rearrangements with V and J assigned. These tables miss some clones; where compared with another copy, unresolved V genes account for less than half of the shortfall, and the remainder is unexplained. V and J calls plus clone size are reproduced from that table; the DNA served to infer D and trimming. The sample records around 30,000 clones, approximately 78% of which are singletons. In total, the top ten clones hold 33% of the sample.

At diagnosis, peripheral blood, uninvolved tumor-adjacent lung and tumor were collected and were preserved as a mix of fresh-frozen and FFPE material. Blood samples were analyzed as peripheral blood mononuclear cells for TCR repertoire profiling. In this chain, TRBV6-1 is recombined with TRBJ1-3; no D gene call is confident. The material sequenced was peripheral blood, taken before any cancer treatment. The clonotype comes from a male donor older than 55 with stage II squamous cell lung carcinoma. The CDR3 here reads CASSGQALKNTIYF. The nucleotides are TGTGCCAGCAGTGGTCAGGCTCTAAAGAACACCATATATTTT.